Listed below are T cell receptor beta chains from one sample, sequenced in a study of blood T cells in healthy people across ages. TCRdb used MiXCR to reprocess the 5' RACE reads, holding one entry per CDR3 protein. The table has 650,000 to 1,000,000 distinct CDR3 sequences, around 34% seen once. Sequenced sample: blood. The receptors here all came from a man aged 18 to 29 in good health. Each CDR3 is given with its conserved first and last residue. Fields, in order: J gene, clone size, V gene, D gene, CDR3 protein, CDR3 DNA. D genes are given only for firm matches. Some rows mark clone size as missing; the rest say once, few, many or name a class of expanded clone.

>TRBJ2-3|NA|TRBV7-2|NA
CASSPREGARRGDTQYF
TGTGCCAGCAGCCCAAGGGAGGGGGCCCGGCGGGGAGATACGCAGTATTTT
>TRBJ1-2|many|TRBV3-1|NA
CASSQGPNYGYTF
TGTGCCAGCAGCCAAGGGCCTAACTATGGCTACACCTTC
>TRBJ1-6|NA|TRBV7-2|TRBD1
CASSPKGQLYNSPLHF
TGTGCCAGCAGCCCGAAGGGACAGTTGTATAATTCACCCCTCCACTTT
>TRBJ1-1|NA|TRBV25-1|TRBD1
CASSADRGRGAFF
TGTGCCAGCAGTGCGGACAGGGGGCGCGGAGCTTTCTTT
>TRBJ2-3|few|TRBV27|NA
CASSLGVGLTDTQYF
TGTGCCAGCAGTTTAGGGGTGGGCCTCACAGATACGCAGTATTTT
>TRBJ1-1|NA|TRBV18|NA
CASGEQGNTEAFF
TGTGCCAGCGGGGAGCAGGGGAACACTGAAGCTTTCTTT
>TRBJ2-5|NA|TRBV7-2|NA
CASSPPLVYNEQYF
TGTGCCAGCAGCCCCCCCCTGGTCTACAATGAGCAGTACTTC
>TRBJ2-3|NA|TRBV9|NA
CATSRGSTDTQYF
TGTGCCACCAGCCGGGGGAGCACAGATACGCAGTATTTT
>TRBJ2-7|NA|TRBV5-1|TRBD2
CASRPFERGAVSSYNEQYF
TGCGCCAGCAGACCTTTCGAGCGGGGGGCCGTGAGCTCCTACAATGAGCAGTACTTC
>TRBJ2-3|NA|TRBV6-2/TRBV6-3|NA
CASSYWSSDTQYF
TGTGCCAGCAGTTATTGGAGCTCAGATACGCAGTATTTT
>TRBJ1-2|NA|TRBV20-1|NA
CSARETPGDGYTF
TGCAGTGCTAGAGAGACCCCAGGCGATGGCTACACCTTC
>TRBJ1-2|NA|TRBV12-3/TRBV12-4|TRBD1
CASRAGQASYGYTF
TGTGCCAGCAGGGCGGGACAGGCGAGCTATGGCTACACCTTC
>TRBJ1-1|NA|TRBV20-1|TRBD1
CSALRQGRTEAFF
TGCAGTGCTCTCCGACAGGGGAGGACTGAAGCTTTCTTT
>TRBJ1-6|NA|TRBV20-1|NA
CSARAADSPLHF
TGCAGTGCTAGAGCCGCGGATTCACCCCTCCACTTT
>TRBJ1-4|NA|TRBV2|NA
CASSVGEGKLFF
TGTGCCAGCAGTGTTGGGGAGGGGAAACTGTTTTTT
>TRBJ2-3|NA|TRBV11-1|NA
CASRPGTISTDTQYF
TGTGCCAGCAGACCCGGGACAATTAGCACAGATACGCAGTATTTT
>TRBJ1-2|few|TRBV7-2|NA
CASRGSGLNANYGYTF
TGTGCCAGCAGGGGCTCAGGGTTGAATGCTAACTATGGCTACACCTTC
>TRBJ1-2|NA|TRBV10-3|NA
CAISESGSGFEPSYTF
TGTGCCATCAGTGAGTCGGGCAGTGGCTTTGAACCCAGCTACACCTTC
>TRBJ2-3|NA|TRBV20-1|NA
CSARRPISGGGHSTDTQYF
TGCAGTGCTAGACGTCCTATTTCAGGCGGCGGGCATAGCACAGATACGCAGTATTTT
>TRBJ2-4|NA|TRBV5-5|NA
CASSLQAGKGDDGNIQYF
TGTGCCAGCAGCTTGCAGGCCGGGAAAGGGGACGATGGTAACATTCAGTACTTC
>TRBJ1-2|many|TRBV2|NA
CASTPGTGYGYTF
TGTGCCAGCACCCCCGGGACTGGCTATGGCTACACCTTC
>TRBJ1-1|NA|TRBV20-1|TRBD1
CSAEKGTGGGLGDTEAFF
TGCAGTGCAGAGAAAGGGACAGGGGGTGGTTTAGGGGACACTGAAGCTTTCTTT
>TRBJ2-3|many|TRBV5-1|NA
CASSLTVNADTQYF
TGCGCCAGCAGCTTGACGGTTAATGCAGATACGCAGTATTTT
>TRBJ1-2|once|TRBV29-1|NA
CGVAGNRDGYTF
TGCGGCGTTGCCGGAAACAGGGATGGCTACACCTTC
>TRBJ2-1|NA|TRBV20-1|NA
CSALTLTGTRGGYNKQFF
TGCAGTGCCCTGACACTTACCGGGACCCGAGGGGGTTACAATAAGCAGTTCTTC
>TRBJ2-1|few|TRBV25-1|NA
CASSEIGGNEQFF
TGTGCCAGCAGTGAAATAGGCGGGAATGAGCAGTTCTTC
>TRBJ2-3|many|TRBV10-3|NA
CAISVTLPDTQYF
TGTGCCATCAGTGTCACGTTACCGGATACGCAGTATTTT
>TRBJ2-1|NA|TRBV5-1|NA
CANSWGVAPGEQFF
TGCGCCAACAGCTGGGGCGTCGCCCCAGGTGAGCAGTTCTTC
>TRBJ2-1|NA|TRBV20-1|TRBD2
CSARKGLAGGNLYNEQFF
TGCAGTGCTAGAAAGGGACTAGCGGGGGGAAACCTCTACAATGAGCAGTTCTTC
>TRBJ2-3|NA|TRBV20-1|NA
CSAARGADVSDTQYF
TGCAGTGCTGCCCGGGGAGCGGACGTCTCGGATACGCAGTATTTT
>TRBJ2-2|few|TRBV27|NA
CASSSNRALNTGELFF
TGTGCCAGCAGTTCGAACAGGGCGTTAAACACCGGGGAGCTGTTTTTT
>TRBJ2-7|NA|TRBV5-1|NA
CASSSGGQSSYEQYF
TGCGCCAGCTCCTCGGGGGGACAGAGCTCCTACGAGCAGTACTTC
>TRBJ1-1|few|TRBV6-2/TRBV6-3|NA
CASRYEGNTEAFF
TGTGCCAGCAGATACGAGGGGAACACTGAAGCTTTCTTT
>TRBJ2-6|NA|TRBV10-3|NA
CATGTSAGANVLTF
TGTGCCACCGGGACATCGGCTGGGGCCAACGTCCTGACTTTC
>TRBJ2-3|NA|TRBV20-1|TRBD2
CNARDGQRGATDTQYF
TGCAATGCTAGAGATGGACAGCGGGGGGCCACAGATACGCAGTATTTT
>TRBJ1-3|NA|TRBV27|TRBD1
CASGTASGNTIYF
TGTGCCAGCGGGACAGCTTCTGGAAACACCATATATTTT
>TRBJ1-6|NA|TRBV6-6|TRBD1
CASSYAGQGDGSPLHF
TGTGCCAGCAGTTACGCCGGACAGGGAGATGGTTCACCCCTCCACTTT
>TRBJ2-6|NA|TRBV3-1|TRBD1
CASSRGQGSSGANVPTF
TGTGCCAGCAGCCGCGGACAGGGGAGCTCTGGGGCCAACGTCCCGACTTTC
>TRBJ2-3|once|TRBV20-1|NA
CSTRDGKTTDTQYF
TGCAGTACTAGAGATGGGAAGACCACAGATACGCAGTATTTT
>TRBJ2-3|many|TRBV29-1|TRBD1
CSVVDRVKSTDTQYF
TGCAGCGTTGTGGACAGGGTGAAAAGCACAGATACGCAGTATTTT
>TRBJ2-1|few|TRBV28|TRBD2
CASSLISGQRRGRNYYNEQFF
TGTGCCAGCAGTTTAATTTCAGGACAAAGGCGCGGGAGAAACTACTACAATGAGCAGTTCTTC
>TRBJ2-5|few|TRBV7-2|NA
CASSFTYQETQYF
TGTGCCAGCAGCTTTACCTATCAAGAGACCCAGTACTTC
>TRBJ2-1|many|TRBV7-2|NA
CASSLRAPQDEQFF
TGTGCCAGCAGCTTACGGGCCCCCCAAGATGAGCAGTTCTTC
>TRBJ1-5|many|TRBV7-2|NA
CASSLGFGEGQHF
TGTGCCAGCAGCTTAGGGTTCGGGGAAGGGCAGCATTTT
>TRBJ2-1|many|TRBV4-1|NA
CASSQPRARDYNEQFF
TGCGCCAGCAGCCAACCCAGGGCAAGGGACTACAATGAGCAGTTCTTC
>TRBJ2-4|NA|TRBV12-3/TRBV12-4|TRBD1
CASRPAWGQDIQYF
TGTGCCAGCAGACCCGCGTGGGGACAGGACATTCAGTACTTC
>TRBJ2-7|many|TRBV18|NA
CASSPSGTYEQYF
TGTGCCAGCTCACCGTCAGGGACCTACGAGCAGTACTTC
>TRBJ2-1|NA|TRBV7-2|NA
CASSLGGQETQFF
TGTGCCAGCAGCTTAGGGGGGCAAGAGACCCAGTTCTTC